These 28 T cell receptor beta chains were all obtained from the same sample, sequenced in a study of Graves' ophthalmopathy and Graves' hyperthyroidism. Scientists amplified the TCR beta CDR3 regions from RNA transcripts. The library came from an HTBI-primed first-round RT-PCR and a second-round multiplex PCR. TCRdb reprocessed the multiplex PCR reads with MiXCR, giving one entry per CDR3 protein. Of 200,000 to 300,000 distinct CDR3 sequences in the sample, around 50% are singletons; the top ten hold around 43%. The specimen was peripheral blood. The receptors stem from an adult man with Graves' ophthalmopathy.

The chain recombines TRBV29-1 with TRBJ1-3; D is unclear. This CDR3 is built from 15 residues. CDR1 and CDR2 from the germline V gene are SQVTM and ANQGSEA. With 4 bases removed from V and 0 bases from J, the gap between germline ends came to 13 bases. The CDR3 nucleotides are TGCAGCGTTGGCGAGGGATCAAGCTCTGGAAACACCATATATTTT. This gives the protein CSVGEGSSSGNTIYF.

This clonotype has just a few counts. The rearrangement joins TRBV24-1 to TRBJ2-7; D unresolved. The CDR3 has 12 residues. Trimming pared 4 bases from V and 4 bases from J, leaving 7 bases between. CDR1 is KGHDR and CDR2 is SFDVKD in the germline V gene. This chain's CDR3 is CATSDYGYEQYF. CDR3 coding DNA: TGTGCCACCAGTGACTACGGATACGAGCAGTACTTC.

This clonotype was counted a few times. The junction shows a germline mismatch at one end, possibly a read error. The genes are TRBV10-3 and TRBJ1-2; tentatively, D is TRBD1 (6 bases). Germline CDR1 ENHRY, CDR2 SYGVKD. The CDR3 spans 15 residues. CDR3 region: CASSEAHQGRYGYTF. CDR3 DNA: TGTGCCAGCAGTGAAGCGCATCAGGGGAGATATGGCTACACCTTC.

The rearrangement joins TRBV6-5 to TRBJ2-2; D unresolved. The CDR3 runs 15 residues. Per the germline V gene, CDR1 is MNHEY and CDR2 is SVGAGI. Deletions cut 6 bases from V and 2 bases from J, with 13 bases between. This CDR3 is CASSPPADNTGELFF. The DNA of the CDR3 is TGTGCCAGCAGCCCTCCGGCAGATAACACCGGGGAGCTGTTTTTT.

The chain uses TRBV14 and TRBJ1-1; TRBD1 agrees at 7 bases. Germline loops: CDR1 SGHDN, CDR2 FVKESK. J lost 1 base, V lost 1 base, and 9 bases had no gene match. This CDR3 has 17 residues. The CDR3 DNA follows: TGTGCCAGCAGCCAAGTGACAGGGTGGTTCGGGAACACTGAAGCTTTCTTT. It codes for CASSQVTGWFGNTEAFF.

This clonotype was counted between two and nine times. CDR3 amino acids: CASRREGRNSGNTIYF. CDR3 in DNA: TGTGCCAGCCGCCGGGAGGGACGGAACTCTGGAAACACCATATATTTT. This chain joins TRBV9 and TRBJ1-3; tentative D call: TRBD1 (5 bases). This CDR3 has 16 amino acids. V dropped 7 bases and J dropped 0 bases, with 17 bases sitting between them. CDR1 is SGDLS and CDR2 is YYNGEE in the germline V gene.

This clonotype was observed at least ten times. CDR3 sequence (DNA): TGTGCCATCGCGACTGTAAACACTGAAGCTTTCTTT. Protein: CAIATVNTEAFF. The chain uses TRBV5-8 and TRBJ1-1, with D hard to call. The CDR3 sequence is 12 residues long. The germline V gene encodes CDR1 SGHTS and CDR2 YDEGEE. Trimming pared 9 bases from V and 2 bases from J, leaving 11 bases between.

This clonotype was seen more than once but under ten times. V usage is TRBV5-8 and J usage is TRBJ2-7; 8 bases line up with TRBD1. V lost 5 bases and J lost 5; bases outside the gene matches: 3. CDR3 length equals 12 residues. The germline CDR1 and CDR2 sequences are SGHTS and YDEGEE. In DNA, the CDR3 is TGTGCCAGCAGAAACAGGGGGGACGAGCAGTACTTC. It specifies CASRNRGDEQYF.

In its sample, this clonotype was seen a few times. The chain joins TRBV29-1 to TRBJ2-7; 8 bases fit TRBD1. V gave up 6 bases and J gave up 4 bases; unmatched junction bases: 11. The CDR3 is 14 residues long. CDR1 and CDR2 (germline): SQVTM, ANQGSEA. The CDR3 spells CSVTGDRRSYEQYF. The CDR3 DNA is TGCAGCGTAACGGGGGACAGGAGGTCATACGAGCAGTACTTC.

CDR3 sequence: CASSSGAGSKSYEQYF. As DNA, the CDR3 is TGTGCCAGCAGCTCAGGTGCAGGATCGAAGTCCTACGAGCAGTACTTC. The chain employs TRBV11-2 and TRBJ2-7, with unresolved D. The germline V gene encodes CDR1 SGHAT and CDR2 FQNNGV. Trimming removed 4 bases at V and 1 base at J, with 17 bases between. The CDR3 contains 16 residues.

The rearrangement links TRBV7-2 to TRBJ2-5; D uncertain. The CDR3 loop spans 12 amino acids. The V gene's germline CDR1 is SGHTA and CDR2 FQGNSA. Between the trimmed V and J ends, which lost 5 bases and 7 bases, there was a span of 11 bases. CDR3 region: CASSLNRGTQYF. The CDR3 DNA reads as TGTGCCAGCAGCCTTAACCGTGGGACCCAGTACTTC.

This rearrangement joins TRBV12-3 or TRBV12-4 to TRBJ2-5; 12 nucleotides align to TRBD1. The CDR3 loop spans 15 amino acids. V lost 5 bases to trimming and J lost 5 bases; unmatched junction nucleotides: 6. DNA of the CDR3: TGTGCCAGCAGTCCTGGGACAGGGGGCGTCGAGACCCAGTACTTC. Its protein product is CASSPGTGGVETQYF.

This chain uses TRBV20-1 with TRBJ2-5; the match to TRBD1 covers 7 bases. CDR1 DFQATT and CDR2 SNEGSKA come from the germline V gene (reference sequence). V lost 4 bases to trimming and J lost 0 bases; unmatched junction nucleotides: 2. The CDR3 contains 13 residues. CDR3 protein: CSATGTDQETQYF. The CDR3 DNA reads TGCAGTGCTACCGGGACAGACCAAGAGACCCAGTACTTC.

The table lists this clonotype with a few counts. The rearrangement links TRBV20-1 to TRBJ2-5; 11 bases align to TRBD1. This CDR3 has 14 residues. J lost 5 bases, V lost 7 bases, and 9 bases had no gene match. Germline CDR1 reads DFQATT; CDR2 reads SNEGSKA (reference sequence). Here the CDR3 DNA reads TGCAGTGGGGGTGGACAGGGGGCGTATGAGACCCAGTACTTC. This encodes CSGGGQGAYETQYF.

In its sample, this clonotype was seen a few times. V is TRBV20-1 and J is TRBJ2-7; TRBD2 might be the D (6 bases). Germline V CDR1 and CDR2: DFQATT, SNEGSKA (reference sequence). This CDR3 spans 12 amino acids. V was shortened by 6 bases and J by 1 base, with 10 bases between the two germline ends. As DNA, the CDR3 is TGCAGTGCCCTAGCGTCTTCCTACGAGCAGTACTTC. Translating gives CSALASSYEQYF.

The chain recombines TRBV5-1 with TRBJ1-1; tentative D call: TRBD1 (6 bases). CDR1 is SGHRS, CDR2 YFSETQ, per germline. This CDR3 comprises 15 residues. Trimming stripped 5 bases from V and 0 bases from J, with 14 bases between. The CDR3 nucleotides read TGCGCCAGCAGGAAGGACAGTCTCGTGAACACTGAAGCTTTCTTT. This translates into CASRKDSLVNTEAFF. Full variable domain (missing parts from reference TRBV5-1 and TRBJ1-1): KAGVTQTPRYLIKTRGQQVTLSCSPISGHRSVSWYQQTPGQGLQFLFEYFSETQRNKGNFPGRFSGRQFSNSRSEMNVSTLELGDSALYLCASRKDSLVNTEAFFGQGTRLTVV.

V and J are TRBV20-1 and TRBJ2-5, with D hard to call. Germline V gene data show CDR1 as DFQATT and CDR2 as SNEGSKA (reference sequence). Trimming left V 6 bases short and J 1 base short, with 12 bases between. The CDR3 has 13 residues. The CDR3 spells CSASTLPQETQYF. CDR3 nucleotide sequence: TGCAGTGCCAGCACTCTACCCCAAGAGACCCAGTACTTC.

This chain uses TRBV7-9 with TRBJ1-1; TRBD1 is a possible D gene (5 bases). V was trimmed by 5 bases and J by 0 bases, leaving 28 bases between them. The germline V gene encodes CDR1 SEHNR and CDR2 FQNEAQ (reference sequence). The CDR3 has 20 residues. The CDR3 is CASSPHGSWGRQLMNTEAFF. The CDR3 coding sequence is TGTGCCAGCAGCCCTCATGGATCCTGGGGCAGGCAATTGATGAACACTGAAGCTTTCTTT.

The V gene is TRBV7-2, the J gene TRBJ1-2; maybe TRBD1 (6 bases). CDR3 length: 17 amino acids. Trimming removed 5 bases at V and 1 base at J, with 20 bases between. CDR1 is SGHTA and CDR2 is FQGNSA in the germline V gene. CDR3 nucleotides: TGTGCCAGCAGCCGAGTGGGGGGGGCAGGGGTTAACTATGGCTACACCTTC. Residues: CASSRVGGAGVNYGYTF.

This rearrangement joins TRBV29-1 to TRBJ1-5; 12 positions agree with TRBD1. From germline, CDR1 is SQVTM and CDR2 ANQGSEA. This CDR3 region has 12 residues. The V gene end was trimmed by 6 bases and the J gene end by 7 bases; junction bases not matched to a gene: 1. The CDR3 nucleotides read TGCAGCGTCGGGACAGGGGGCCAGCCCCAGCATTTT. It yields the protein CSVGTGGQPQHF.

V and J are TRBV9 and TRBJ1-1; TRBD1 is a possible D gene (5 bases). Germline CDR1 is SGDLS and CDR2 is YYNGEE. Trimming took 0 bases from V and 1 from J, leaving 13 bases between them. This CDR3 region has 16 residues. The CDR3 region has the DNA TGTGCCAGCAGCGTAGTTTCGGGGCTCGGGAACACTGAAGCTTTCTTT. This gives the protein CASSVVSGLGNTEAFF.

V is TRBV7-9 and J is TRBJ2-7; possible D gene TRBD2, 6 bases. Trimming left V 5 bases short and J 4 bases short, with 12 bases between. Germline V gene data show CDR1 as SEHNR and CDR2 as FQNEAQ (reference sequence). This CDR3 spans 13 amino acids. The CDR3 region has the DNA TGTGCCAGCAGCGCCGGGGAGGTATACGAGCAGTACTTC. The encoded protein is CASSAGEVYEQYF.

This clonotype was seen a single time. V is TRBV4-2 and J is TRBJ2-7, with TRBD1 identical over 7 bases. Germline V gene lookup returns CDR1 LGHNA and CDR2 YNFKEQ. Losses at the gene ends were 6 bases for V and 0 bases for J; bases not matched to a gene: 11. The CDR3 sequence is 16 residues long. The CDR3 is CASSYGGQRISYEQYF. For the CDR3, the DNA is TGTGCCAGCAGTTATGGGGGACAGAGGATCTCCTACGAGCAGTACTTC.

The rearrangement links TRBV7-9 to TRBJ1-2, with D possibly matching TRBD1 (5 bases). V lost 2 bases and J lost 2, with 9 bases in between. CDR1 and CDR2 (germline): SEHNR, FQNEAQ (reference sequence). This CDR3 spans 14 amino acids. CDR3 in amino acids: CASSLMAGNYGYTF. The CDR3 coding sequence is TGTGCCAGCAGCTTAATGGCAGGGAACTATGGCTACACCTTC.

This clonotype was seen more than once but under ten times. CDR3 sequence reads: CASSTLMGGTEAFF. DNA of the CDR3: TGTGCCAGCAGTACCCTCATGGGGGGCACTGAAGCTTTCTTT. The chain joins TRBV12-3 or TRBV12-4 to TRBJ1-1; the D gene is possibly TRBD1 (5 bases). The V gene lost 5 bases and the J gene lost 4 bases, with 14 bases spanning the gap. The CDR3 length is 14 residues.

CDR3: CASSLGDSGLYEQYF. The CDR3 DNA follows: TGTGCCAGCAGTTTAGGGGACAGCGGGTTATACGAGCAGTACTTC. The chain has TRBV12-3 or TRBV12-4 and TRBJ2-7; possibly TRBD1 for D (7 bases). V was pared by 1 base and J by 4 bases, with 14 bases between. The CDR3 is 15 residues long.

This chain uses TRBV7-9 with TRBJ2-7; TRBD1 aligns across 11 bases. This CDR3 is built from 16 residues. The germline V gene has CDR1 SEHNR and CDR2 FQNEAQ (reference sequence). The J segment lost 6 bases and the V segment lost 0 bases, leaving 7 bases of the junction unmatched. In DNA form, the CDR3 reads TGTGCCAGCAGCTTAGCGGGGACAGGGGGGATTGGCGAGCAGTACTTC. It is translated as CASSLAGTGGIGEQYF. The whole variable domain, filled in from reference TRBV7-9 and TRBJ2-7, reads DTGVSQNPRHKITKRGQNVTFRCDPISEHNRLYWYRQTLGQGPEFLTYFQNEAQLEKSRLLSDRFSAERPKGSFSTLEIQRTEQGDSAMYLCASSLAGTGGIGEQYFGPGTRLTVT.

The chain is built from TRBV6-6 and TRBJ2-6, with D perhaps matching TRBD2 (7 bases). With 6 bases removed from V and 2 bases from J, the gap between germline ends came to 17 bases. The CDR3 loop spans 17 amino acids. Germline lookup yields CDR1 MNHNY and CDR2 SVGAGI (reference sequence). The CDR3 sequence is CASRIPGGRPGANVLTF. CDR3 nucleotide sequence: TGTGCCAGCAGGATCCCCGGGGGGCGGCCTGGGGCCAACGTCCTGACTTTC.